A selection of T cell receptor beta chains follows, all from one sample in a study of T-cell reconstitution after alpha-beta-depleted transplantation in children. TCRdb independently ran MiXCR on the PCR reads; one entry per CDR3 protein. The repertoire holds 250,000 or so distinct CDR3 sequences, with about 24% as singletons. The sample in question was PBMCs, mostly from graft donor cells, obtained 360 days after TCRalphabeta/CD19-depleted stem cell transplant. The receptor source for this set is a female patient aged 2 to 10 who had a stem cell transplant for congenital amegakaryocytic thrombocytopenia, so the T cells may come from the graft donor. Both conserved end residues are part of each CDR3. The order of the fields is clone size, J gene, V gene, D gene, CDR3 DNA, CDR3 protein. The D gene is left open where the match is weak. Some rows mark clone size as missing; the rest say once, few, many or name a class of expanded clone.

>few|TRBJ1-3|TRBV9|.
TGTGCCAGCAGCGTAGTTGACGTGGACCCTGGAAACACCATATATTTT
CASSVVDVDPGNTIYF
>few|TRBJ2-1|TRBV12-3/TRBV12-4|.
TGTGCCAGCAGTTTATTATCGTTGTACAATGAGCAGTTCTTC
CASSLLSLYNEQFF
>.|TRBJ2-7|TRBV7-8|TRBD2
TGTGCCAGCAGCGTACTGGGACTACCGAGGGCCTACGAGCAGTACTTC
CASSVLGLPRAYEQYF
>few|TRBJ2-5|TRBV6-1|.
TGTGCCAGCAGTGAATCGGCAGGTAGAGAGACCCAGTACTTC
CASSESAGRETQYF
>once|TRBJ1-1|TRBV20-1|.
TGCAGTGCTAGCGCGGCCTCTCTGGCTTTCTTT
CSASAASLAFF
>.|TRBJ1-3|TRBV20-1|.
TGCAGTGCTAGACCACAGGGAACTGGAAACACCATATATTTT
CSARPQGTGNTIYF
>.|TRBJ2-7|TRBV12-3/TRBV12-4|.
TGTGCCAGCAGCGCGATCAGCGGCCGATCTACTTACGAGGAGTACTTC
CASSAISGRSTYEEYF
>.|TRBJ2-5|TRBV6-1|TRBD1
TGTGCCAGCACTCGACAGGGGGCCCATTACCAAGAGACCCAGTACTTC
CASTRQGAHYQETQYF
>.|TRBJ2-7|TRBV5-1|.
TGCGCCAGCAGCCCCGATTCGGGAGTGAGCTACGAGCAGTACTTC
CASSPDSGVSYEQYF
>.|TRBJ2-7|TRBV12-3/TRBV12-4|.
TGTGCCAGCAGTTTTTACGCCTCCGGGGCTCGAGACGAGCAGTACTTC
CASSFYASGARDEQYF
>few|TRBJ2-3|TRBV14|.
TGTGCCAGCAGCCAAGATATCGATACGCAGTATTTT
CASSQDIDTQYF
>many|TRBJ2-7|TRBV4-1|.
TGCGCCAGCAGCCAAGATGACTCCTACGAGCAGTACTTC
CASSQDDSYEQYF
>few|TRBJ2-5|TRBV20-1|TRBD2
TGCAGTGCACGTGCTACTAGCGCCCAAGAGACCCAGTACTTC
CSARATSAQETQYF
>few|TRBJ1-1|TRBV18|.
TGTGCCAGCTCACCTCCCCCAGGGACTGAAGCTTTCTTT
CASSPPPGTEAFF
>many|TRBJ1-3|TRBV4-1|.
TGCGCCAGCAGCCCTGTACTGACACTCTCTGGAAACACCATATATTTT
CASSPVLTLSGNTIYF
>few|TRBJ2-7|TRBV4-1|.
TGCGCCAGCAGCCAAGTAGCCGGACCCTCCTACGAGCAGTACTTC
CASSQVAGPSYEQYF
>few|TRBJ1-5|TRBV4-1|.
TGCGCCAGCAGCCAAGAGATCAGCAATCAGCCCCAGCATTTT
CASSQEISNQPQHF
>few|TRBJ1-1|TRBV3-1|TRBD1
TGTGCCAGCAGCCAAGCTGCGACAGGGCATTTTGAAGCTTTCTTT
CASSQAATGHFEAFF
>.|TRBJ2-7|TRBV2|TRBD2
TGTGCCAGCACTGAAATGGGACTAGTTGGCGAGCAGTACTTC
CASTEMGLVGEQYF
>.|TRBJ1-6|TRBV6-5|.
TGTGCCAGCAGTTACTCGACGGACCGGTCACCCCTCCACTTT
CASSYSTDRSPLHF
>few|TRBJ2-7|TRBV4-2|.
TGTGCCAGCAGCCAAGTCGGCCCAATTGGGCGGGTTTACGAGCAGTACTTC
CASSQVGPIGRVYEQYF
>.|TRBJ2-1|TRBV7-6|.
TGTGCCAGCAGCCCACGGCCAGGAAGCCCCAATGAGCAGTTCTTC
CASSPRPGSPNEQFF
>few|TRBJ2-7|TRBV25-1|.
TGTGCCTCTAGCCGGGCCCGGTCCGAGCAGTACTTC
CASSRARSEQYF
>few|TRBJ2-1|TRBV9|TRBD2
TGTGCCAGCAGCTCCTCGGGGGGGTCCCATGAGCAGTTCTTC
CASSSSGGSHEQFF
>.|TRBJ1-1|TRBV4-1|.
TGCGCCAGCAGCCAAGAAGCGGGCCGACCTTCTGAAGCTTTCTTT
CASSQEAGRPSEAFF
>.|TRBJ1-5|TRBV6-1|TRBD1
TGTGCCAGCAGTGAAGTAGGGGGCATCCAGCCCCAGCATTTT
CASSEVGGIQPQHF
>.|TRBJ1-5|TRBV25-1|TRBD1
TGTGCCAGCAGCGGAACAGGGGGCTATCAGCCCCAGCATTTT
CASSGTGGYQPQHF
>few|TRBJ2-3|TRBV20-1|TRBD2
TGCAGTGCTAGCGGGTCACAGCGGGAAATCACAGATACGCAGTATTTT
CSASGSQREITDTQYF
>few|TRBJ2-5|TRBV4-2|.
TGTGCCAGCAGCCAAGAGGGGGTCTACCAAGAGACCCAGTACTTC
CASSQEGVYQETQYF
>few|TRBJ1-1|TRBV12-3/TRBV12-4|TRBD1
TGTGCCAGCAGCTACAACAGGGGATACACTGAAGCTTTCTTT
CASSYNRGYTEAFF
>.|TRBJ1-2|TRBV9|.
TGTGCCAGCAGCGTAGGGGAGAGCTATGGCTACACCTTC
CASSVGESYGYTF
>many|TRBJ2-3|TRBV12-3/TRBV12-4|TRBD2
TGTGCCAGCAGCGTACTTTGGGGAGGGCCCACAGATACGCAGTATTTT
CASSVLWGGPTDTQYF
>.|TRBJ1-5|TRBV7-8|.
TGTGCCAGCAGCTTAAAGGGTCGACAGGATAGCAATCAGCCCCAGCATTTT
CASSLKGRQDSNQPQHF
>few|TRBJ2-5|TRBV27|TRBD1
TGTGCCAGCAGTCCTAGGACAGGGGGCCGAGAGACCCAGTACTTC
CASSPRTGGRETQYF
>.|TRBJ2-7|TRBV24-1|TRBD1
TGTGCCACCAGGGGGGACAGGGGCGACGAGCAGTACTTC
CATRGDRGDEQYF
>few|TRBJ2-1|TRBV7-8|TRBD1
TGTGCCAGCAGCTTAACAAGGACAGGACAGTTCTTC
CASSLTRTGQFF
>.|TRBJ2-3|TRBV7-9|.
TGTGCCAGCAGCTGGCCCCGGGGGGATACGCAGTATTTT
CASSWPRGDTQYF
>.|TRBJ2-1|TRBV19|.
TGTGCCAGTAGGGTGTACAATGAGCAGTTCTTC
CASRVYNEQFF
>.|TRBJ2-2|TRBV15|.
TGTGCCACCAGCAGAGGGTTAGAGAACACCGGGGAGCTGTTTTTT
CATSRGLENTGELFF
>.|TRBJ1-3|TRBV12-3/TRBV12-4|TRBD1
TGTGCCAGCAGCATCTTGACAGGGACTGGAAACACCATATATTTT
CASSILTGTGNTIYF
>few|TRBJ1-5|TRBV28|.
TGTGCCAGCAGTCGTACAGGGATGGGCAATCAGCCCCAGCATTTT
CASSRTGMGNQPQHF
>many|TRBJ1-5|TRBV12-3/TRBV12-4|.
TGTGCCAGCAGCCTAGCGTCCAATCAGCCCCAGCATTTT
CASSLASNQPQHF
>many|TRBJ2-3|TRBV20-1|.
TGCAGTGCTAGATTTTTGTCTTCCCTAATCTCTAGCACAGATACGCAGTATTTT
CSARFLSSLISSTDTQYF
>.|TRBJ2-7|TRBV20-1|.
TGCAGTGCTACAAAAAACCCTACCGAGCAGTACTTC
CSATKNPTEQYF
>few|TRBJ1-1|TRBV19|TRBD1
TGTGCCAGTAGTATTACAGGGGGAGAAAACACTGAAGCTTTCTTT
CASSITGGENTEAFF
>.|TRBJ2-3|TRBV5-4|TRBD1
TGTGCCAGCAGCATTCGGACAGGCCCTGACACAGATACGCAGTATTTT
CASSIRTGPDTDTQYF
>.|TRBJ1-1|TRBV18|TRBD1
TGTGCCAGCTCACCATCGACAGGGGTGAACACTGAAGCTTTCTTT
CASSPSTGVNTEAFF
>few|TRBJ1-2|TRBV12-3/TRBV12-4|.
TGTGCCAGCAGCACCGAAGGACAGAACTATGGCTACACCTTC
CASSTEGQNYGYTF
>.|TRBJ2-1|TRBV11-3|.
TGTGCCAGCAGCTTAGATCTATGGGGGGGGCCCGACAATGAGCAGTTCTTC
CASSLDLWGGPDNEQFF
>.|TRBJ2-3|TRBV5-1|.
TGCGCCAGCAGCTTGTCGGTGGGCACAGATACGCAGTATTTT
CASSLSVGTDTQYF
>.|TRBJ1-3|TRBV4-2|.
TGTGCCAGCAGCCAGGAAGACTCTGGAAACACCATATATTTT
CASSQEDSGNTIYF
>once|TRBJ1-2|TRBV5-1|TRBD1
TGCGCCAGCACACAGGGGCCGAACTATGGCTACACCTTC
CASTQGPNYGYTF
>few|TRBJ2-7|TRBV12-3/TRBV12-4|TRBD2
TGTGCCAGCAGCTGGACTAGCGGGGGTGGGGAGCAGTACTTC
CASSWTSGGGEQYF
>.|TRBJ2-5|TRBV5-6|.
TGTGCCAGCAGCGCGCCCATTCCGGGACTGATGTACTTC
CASSAPIPGLMYF
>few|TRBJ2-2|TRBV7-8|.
TGTGCCAGCAGCGGCGGCGGGGGCCTTAACACCGGGGAGCTGTTTTTT
CASSGGGGLNTGELFF
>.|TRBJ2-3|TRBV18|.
TGTGCCAGCTCACCAAGGGAGTCGGCAGATACGCAGTATTTT
CASSPRESADTQYF